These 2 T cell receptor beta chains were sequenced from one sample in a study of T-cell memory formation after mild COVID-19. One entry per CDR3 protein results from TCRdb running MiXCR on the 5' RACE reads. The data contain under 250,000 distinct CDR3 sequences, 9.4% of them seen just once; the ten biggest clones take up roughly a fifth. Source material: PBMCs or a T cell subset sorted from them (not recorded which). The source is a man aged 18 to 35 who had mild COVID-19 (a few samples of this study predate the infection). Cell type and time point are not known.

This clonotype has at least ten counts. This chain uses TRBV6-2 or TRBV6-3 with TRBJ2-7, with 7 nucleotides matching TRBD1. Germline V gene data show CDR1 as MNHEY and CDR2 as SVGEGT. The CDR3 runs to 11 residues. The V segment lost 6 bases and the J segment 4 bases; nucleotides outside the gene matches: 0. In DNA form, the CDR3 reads TGTGCCAGCAGACAGGGGTACGAGCAGTACTTC. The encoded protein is CASRQGYEQYF.

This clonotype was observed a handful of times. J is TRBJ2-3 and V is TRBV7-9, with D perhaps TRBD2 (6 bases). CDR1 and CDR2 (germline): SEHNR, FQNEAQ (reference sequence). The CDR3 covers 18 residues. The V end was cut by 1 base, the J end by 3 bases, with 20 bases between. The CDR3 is CASSLGGGGQSITDTQYF. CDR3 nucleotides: TGTGCCAGCAGCTTAGGAGGTGGAGGGCAGAGTATAACAGATACGCAGTATTTT.